This TCR beta chain is drawn from a study of T cells in narcolepsy. On the study more broadly: Donors had narcolepsy type 1 or type 2, or were healthy controls.

Produced via immunoSEQ multiplex PCR; TCRdb's table is partial and in-frame only. The sample contains around 18,000 clones, 86% of which appear only once. CDR3 length: 13 amino acids. The germline gives CDR1 LNHDA, CDR2 SQIVND (reference sequence). Trimming left V 2 bases short and J 5 bases short, with 9 bases between. Sequencing was carried out using memory (CD45RA-) CD4+ T cells from blood. This sequence was found in a human donor in good health. V is TRBV19 and J is TRBJ1-1; tentative D call: TRBD1 (5 bases). As DNA, the CDR3 is TGTGCCAGTAGTATACAGGGTACAACTGAAGCTTTCTTT. This codes for CASSIQGTTEAFF.